What follows are 21 T cell receptor beta chains derived from one specimen sequenced in a study of T cell repertoires in cytomegalovirus infection. TCRdb analysed the reads with MiXCR anew, one entry per CDR3 protein. Of hundreds of thousands of distinct CDR3 sequences listed, approximately 40% are singletons. The sample taken for sequencing was PBMCs. The receptors derive from a human donor in good health (CMV status not recorded). Some clones in this sample may be carry-over from other donors' samples.

This clonotype occurred a few times. The rearrangement uses TRBV12-3 or TRBV12-4 and TRBJ1-1, with D perhaps matching TRBD1 (5 bases). This CDR3 has 11 amino acids. V was shortened by 6 bases and J by 11 bases, with 13 bases between the two germline ends. The CDR3: CASSRDRRAFF. CDR3 bases: TGTGCCAGCAGCCGCGACAGAAGGGCTTTCTTT.

J is TRBJ2-7 and V is TRBV12-3 or TRBV12-4, with D maybe TRBD1 (6 bases). Deletions cut 5 bases from V and 0 bases from J, with 17 bases between. This CDR3 region has 16 residues. The DNA for the CDR3 is TGTGCCAGCAGTCCTCCGTTCCCAGGGGCCTCCTACGAGCAGTACTTC. Protein sequence: CASSPPFPGASYEQYF.

This clonotype was observed a handful of times. The CDR3 region is CASSFPRGANTGELFF. CDR3 bases: TGTGCCAGCAGCTTCCCGCGCGGAGCGAACACCGGGGAGCTGTTTTTT. The chain is built from TRBV5-8 and TRBJ2-2, with D uncertain. CDR1 is SGHTS, CDR2 YDEGEE, per germline. V lost 2 bases to trimming and J lost 0 bases, with 11 bases between them. The CDR3 is 16 residues long. Combining the CDR3 with reference TRBV5-8 and TRBJ2-2 gives the whole variable domain EAGVTQSPTHLIKTRGQQATLRCSPISGHTSVYWYQQALGLGLQFLLWYDEGEERNRGNFPPRFSGRQFPNYSSELNVNALELEDSALYLCASSFPRGANTGELFFGEGSRLTVL.

The V gene is TRBV19, the J gene TRBJ2-7, with D unclear. This CDR3 spans 13 amino acids. In germline, CDR1 is LNHDA, CDR2 SQIVND (reference sequence). Trimming cost V 3 bases and J 3 bases, with 9 bases left between them. CDR3 bases: TGTGCCAGTAGTATTGGCCCTCTCTACGAGCAGTACTTC. As protein: CASSIGPLYEQYF.

CDR3 residues: CASSLGQRPYNEQFF. DNA for the CDR3: TGTGCCAGCAGCTTAGGACAGCGGCCTTACAATGAGCAGTTCTTC. The chain links TRBV7-9 to TRBJ2-1; the D call may be TRBD1 or TRBD2 (5 bases each). V gave up 1 base and J gave up 4 bases, with 11 bases separating them. CDR3 size: 15 residues. CDR1 is SEHNR and CDR2 is FQNEAQ in the germline V gene (reference sequence).

This clonotype is a singleton in its sample. V and J are TRBV5-6 and TRBJ2-7; 13 bases agree with TRBD2. Germline CDR1 SGHDT, CDR2 YYEEEE. The CDR3 covers 14 residues. J was trimmed by 5 bases and V by 3 bases; bases with no gene match: 2. In nucleotides, the CDR3 is TGTGCCAGCAGCTACGGGACTAGCGGGGACGAGCAGTACTTC. It yields the protein CASSYGTSGDEQYF.

Only a few counts were recorded for this clonotype. The chain joins TRBV7-6 to TRBJ2-1; the match to TRBD2 covers 8 bases. Germline V gene lookup returns CDR1 SGHVS and CDR2 FNYEAQ. CDR3 length: 15 amino acids. With V trimmed by 3 bases and J by 5 bases, 6 bases remained unmatched. The CDR3 DNA reads TGTGCCAGCAGCTTTATAGCGGGATCTAACAATGAGCAGTTCTTC. It encodes CASSFIAGSNNEQFF.

The genes are TRBV27 and TRBJ1-5; the D is unclear. Germline CDR1 and CDR2: MNHEY and SMNVEV (reference sequence). Trimming took 6 bases from V and 0 from J, leaving 12 bases between them. The CDR3 length is 15 residues. The CDR3: CASRLAGTSNQPQHF. The CDR3 bases are TGTGCCAGCAGGTTAGCTGGTACTAGCAATCAGCCCCAGCATTTT.

In its sample, this clonotype was seen many times. This chain joins TRBV18 and TRBJ1-5; TRBD1 is a possible D gene (6 bases). The CDR3 is 14 residues long. The V gene's germline CDR1 is KGHSH and CDR2 LQKENI. Trimming shortened V by 8 bases and J by 1 base, and 12 bases separated the two germline ends. The CDR3 DNA reads as TGTGCCAGCAGCCCCGGACAGAGCAATCAGCCCCAGCATTTT. This gives the protein CASSPGQSNQPQHF.

This chain links TRBV6-2 or TRBV6-3 with TRBJ1-1; D may be TRBD1 (5 bases). The germline V gene has CDR1 MNHEY and CDR2 SVGEGT. The CDR3 is 12 residues long. V was clipped by 6 bases and J by 8 bases, with 13 bases between them. CDR3 region: CASSRRQTEAFF. CDR3 sequence (DNA): TGTGCCAGCAGCCGCAGACAGACCGAAGCTTTCTTT.

This clonotype showed up just a few times. This sequence joins TRBV20-1 and TRBJ1-2; TRBD1 agrees at 8 bases. The CDR3 sequence is 14 residues long. Germline CDR1 DFQATT, CDR2 SNEGSKA (reference sequence). The ends lost 6 bases at V and 5 bases at J; junction bases unmatched: 11. This CDR3 reads CSAADREGLYGYTF. CDR3 in DNA: TGCAGTGCCGCGGACAGGGAGGGTTTGTATGGCTACACCTTC.

A word on this clonotype: The CDR3 does not close with the conserved phenylalanine or tryptophan, likely indicating a read error. The chain links TRBV6-1 to TRBJ2-7, with 7 bases identical to TRBD1. Germline values: CDR1 MNHNS, CDR2 SASEGT. The CDR3 length is 12 residues. The junction had 5 bases not matched to a gene; V was cut back by 8 bases and J by 4 bases. Written as DNA, the CDR3 is TGTGCCAGCGGCCGACAGGGTTACGAGCAGTACTTA. Translated, it gives CASGRQGYEQYL.

This clonotype was found a few times. The V and J genes are TRBV12-3 or TRBV12-4 and TRBJ2-2; 7 bases fit TRBD2. V lost 4 bases to trimming and J lost 6 bases; unmatched junction nucleotides: 5. The CDR3 has 14 residues. CDR3 coding DNA: TGTGCCAGCAGTTACCAACTAGCGTCCGGGGAGCTGTTTTTT. This codes for CASSYQLASGELFF.

The chain carries TRBV10-3 and TRBJ2-1; 7 positions agree with TRBD1. J gave up 6 bases and V 2 bases, and 10 bases lay outside the gene matches. Germline V gene data show CDR1 as ENHRY and CDR2 as SYGVKD. This CDR3 is built from 16 residues. The CDR3 DNA reads TGTGCCATCAGTGAGACCGGGACGAGGGGGCCCAATGAGCAGTTCTTC. Its protein product is CAISETGTRGPNEQFF.

Details on this clonotype: A much larger clone lies a single base off, so this may be a read error. V is TRBV4-1 and J is TRBJ2-7, with TRBD2 matching 9 bases. This CDR3 comprises 18 residues. CDR1 and CDR2 (germline): MGHRA, YSYEKL. The CDR3 reads CPSSQDGTLAGVGYEQYF. The CDR3 region has the DNA TGTCCCAGCAGCCAAGACGGAACTTTAGCGGGAGTAGGATACGAGCAGTACTTC.

This chain uses TRBV7-2 with TRBJ1-6; 10 bases are a match to TRBD1. V was clipped by 0 bases and J by 10 bases; unmatched bases: 9. The germline V gene has CDR1 SGHTA and CDR2 FQGNSA. The CDR3 covers 17 residues. The CDR3 loop reads CASSLAAGQGIRSPLHF. Here the CDR3 DNA reads TGTGCCAGCAGCTTAGCCGCGGGACAGGGGATTCGATCACCCCTCCACTTT.

J is TRBJ2-1 and V is TRBV4-2; D is ambiguous. CDR3 size: 13 residues. Trimming shortened V by 4 bases and J by 5 bases, and 9 bases separated the two germline ends. Germline values: CDR1 LGHNA, CDR2 YNFKEQ. The CDR3 loop is CASSPGIHNEQFF. DNA of the CDR3: TGTGCCAGCAGCCCAGGCATTCACAATGAGCAGTTCTTC.

V usage is TRBV6-6 and J usage is TRBJ2-3; D possibly corresponds to TRBD1 (5 bases). The CDR3 has 17 amino acids. Trimming stripped 5 bases from V and 4 bases from J, with 22 bases between. Germline CDR1 is MNHNY and CDR2 is SVGAGI (reference sequence). The CDR3, as DNA: TGTGCCAGCAGTGACCCCGGGTCAGGGAAAGGCTCAGATACGCAGTATTTT. Translated: CASSDPGSGKGSDTQYF.

As for this clonotype: At one end the junction does not follow the germline gene, possibly because of a read error. V is TRBV10-2 and J is TRBJ2-3; 10 bases are shared with TRBD2. The CDR3 spans 14 residues. Germline loops: CDR1 WSHSY, CDR2 SAAADI. Here the CDR3 reads CASSVSGGAETQYF. The CDR3 nucleotides are TGCGCCAGCAGTGTAAGCGGGGGGGCAGAGACGCAGTATTTT.

This clonotype was counted only a few times. The chain employs TRBV10-3 and TRBJ2-7, with 10 bases that match TRBD2. Trimming at V came to 5 bases and at J to 1 base, leaving 2 bases not matched to a gene. CDR1 ENHRY and CDR2 SYGVKD come from the germline V gene. This CDR3 comprises 14 residues. CDR3 loop: CAISSSGGSYEQYF. CDR3 sequence (DNA): TGTGCCATCAGTTCTAGCGGGGGTTCCTACGAGCAGTACTTC.

This clonotype was recorded a few times. V usage is TRBV24-1 and J usage is TRBJ2-1; no clear D gene. Germline assignment: CDR1 KGHDR and CDR2 SFDVKD. The V end was cut by 4 bases, the J end by 6 bases, with 12 bases between. The CDR3 has 14 amino acids. The CDR3 is CATSDPRLFNEQFF. The DNA for the CDR3 is TGTGCCACCAGTGACCCACGACTGTTCAATGAGCAGTTCTTC.